The rows below give T cell receptor beta chains drawn from one sample of a study of shared clonotypes between healthy human individuals. The data were produced by immunoSEQ multiplex PCR, yet TCRdb's version contains in-frame clones alone and is incomplete. The sample has about 990,000 clones; 75% to 80% are singletons. The specimen was memory CD4+ T cells from PBMCs. These receptors originate from a man younger than 35 in good health. Some clones in this sample may be carry-over from other donors' samples. The CDR3 runs from the conserved cysteine through the conserved F or W. Fields, in order: D gene, clone size, CDR3 length, J gene, V gene, CDR3 protein, CDR3 DNA. A D gene is named only where the DNA matches it firmly. Clone size appears in some rows only: once, few, many, or a class for an expanded clone.

D: .; size: .; length: 15; J: TRBJ2-2; V: TRBV9; CDR3: CASSGRFLNTGELFF; DNA: TGTGCCAGCAGCGGCCGGTTTTTGAACACCGGGGAGCTGTTTTTT
D: .; size: many; length: 15; J: TRBJ2-7; V: TRBV18; CDR3: CASSPLRNLSYEQYF; DNA: TGTGCCAGCTCACCTCTTCGAAACCTCTCCTACGAGCAGTACTTC
D: .; size: .; length: 16; J: TRBJ2-7; V: TRBV5-5; CDR3: CASTGGWGDPPGEQYF; DNA: TGTGCCAGCACTGGAGGGTGGGGGGATCCGCCTGGCGAGCAGTACTTC
D: TRBD2; size: once; length: 15; J: TRBJ2-3; V: TRBV7-2; CDR3: CASSLESGGTDTQYF; DNA: TGTGCCAGCAGCTTAGAGAGCGGGGGCACAGATACGCAGTATTTT
D: TRBD2; size: .; length: 17; J: TRBJ2-3; V: TRBV7-9; CDR3: CASSSFFGGRSTDTQYF; DNA: TGTGCCAGCAGCTCTTTCTTTGGCGGGAGGAGCACAGATACGCAGTATTTT
D: .; size: .; length: 15; J: TRBJ1-1; V: TRBV5-5; CDR3: CASSPQTATNTEAFF; DNA: TGTGCCAGCAGCCCTCAGACAGCGACGAACACTGAAGCTTTCTTT
D: .; size: .; length: 13; J: TRBJ1-2; V: TRBV7-2; CDR3: CASTATGVYGYTF; DNA: TGTGCCAGCACCGCGACGGGGGTCTACGGCTACACCTTC
D: .; size: .; length: 15; J: TRBJ2-5; V: TRBV10-3; CDR3: CAISRRDTGAKTQYF; DNA: TGTGCCATCAGCCGCCGGGACACCGGCGCGAAGACCCAGTACTTC
D: .; size: .; length: 17; J: TRBJ2-2; V: TRBV2; CDR3: CASSVRDSLRDTGELFF; DNA: TGTGCCAGCAGTGTGAGGGACTCCCTTAGGGACACCGGGGAGCTGTTTTTT
D: TRBD1; size: .; length: 15; J: TRBJ1-2; V: TRBV10-3; CDR3: CASEAPGQGARGYTF; DNA: TGTGCCTCAGAAGCCCCTGGACAGGGGGCAAGGGGCTACACCTTC